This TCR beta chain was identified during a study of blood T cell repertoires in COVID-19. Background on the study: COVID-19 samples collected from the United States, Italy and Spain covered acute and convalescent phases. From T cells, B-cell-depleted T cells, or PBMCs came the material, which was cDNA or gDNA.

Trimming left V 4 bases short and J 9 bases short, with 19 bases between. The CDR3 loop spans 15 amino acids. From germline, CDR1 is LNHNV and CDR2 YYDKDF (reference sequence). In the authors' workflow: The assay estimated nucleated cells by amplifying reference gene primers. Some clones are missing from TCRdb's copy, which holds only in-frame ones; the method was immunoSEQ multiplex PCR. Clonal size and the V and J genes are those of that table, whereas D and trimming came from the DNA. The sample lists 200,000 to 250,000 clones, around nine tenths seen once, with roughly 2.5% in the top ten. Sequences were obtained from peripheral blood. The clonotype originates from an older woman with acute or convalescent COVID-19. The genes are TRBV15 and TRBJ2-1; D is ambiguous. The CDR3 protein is CATSTQTSALGEQFF. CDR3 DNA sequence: TGTGCCACCAGCACCCAGACTTCCGCCTTGGGTGAGCAGTTCTTC.